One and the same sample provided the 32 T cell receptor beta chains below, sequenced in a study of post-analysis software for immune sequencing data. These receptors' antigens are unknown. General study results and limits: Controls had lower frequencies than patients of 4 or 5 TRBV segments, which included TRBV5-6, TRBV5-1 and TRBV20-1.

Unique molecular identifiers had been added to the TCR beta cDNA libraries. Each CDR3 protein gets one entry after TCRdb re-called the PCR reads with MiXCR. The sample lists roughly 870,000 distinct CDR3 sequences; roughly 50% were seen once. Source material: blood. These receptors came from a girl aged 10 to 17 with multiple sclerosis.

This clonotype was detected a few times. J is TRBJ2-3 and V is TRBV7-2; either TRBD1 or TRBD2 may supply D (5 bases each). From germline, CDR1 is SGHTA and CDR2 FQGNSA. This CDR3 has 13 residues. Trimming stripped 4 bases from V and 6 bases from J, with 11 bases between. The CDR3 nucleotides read TGTGCCAGCAGCTCCGTGAGGGGTGATACGCAGTATTTT. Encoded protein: CASSSVRGDTQYF. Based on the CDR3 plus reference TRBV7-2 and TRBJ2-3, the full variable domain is GAGVSQSPSNKVTEKGKDVELRCDPISGHTALYWYRQSLGQGLEFLIYFQGNSAPDKSGLPSDRFSAERTGGSVSTLTIQRTQQEDSAVYLCASSSVRGDTQYFGPGTRLTVL.

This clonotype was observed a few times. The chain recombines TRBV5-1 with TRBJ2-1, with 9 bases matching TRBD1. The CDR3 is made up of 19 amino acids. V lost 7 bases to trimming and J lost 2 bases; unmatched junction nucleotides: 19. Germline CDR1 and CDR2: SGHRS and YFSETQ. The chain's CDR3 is CASQLSGTGRSGTYNEQFF. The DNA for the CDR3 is TGCGCCAGCCAACTCTCCGGGACAGGGAGGAGCGGAACCTACAATGAGCAGTTCTTC.

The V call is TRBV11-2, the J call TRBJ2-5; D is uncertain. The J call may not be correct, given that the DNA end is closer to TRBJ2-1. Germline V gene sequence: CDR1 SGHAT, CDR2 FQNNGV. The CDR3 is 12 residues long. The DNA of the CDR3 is TGTGCCAGCAGCTTAGTGAGGTGGAACCAGTTCTTC. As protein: CASSLVRWNQFF.

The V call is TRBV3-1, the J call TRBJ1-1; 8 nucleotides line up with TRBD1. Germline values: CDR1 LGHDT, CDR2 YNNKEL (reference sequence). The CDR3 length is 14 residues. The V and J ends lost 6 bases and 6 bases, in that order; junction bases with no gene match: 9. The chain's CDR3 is CASREDRVSAEAFF. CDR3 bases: TGTGCCAGCAGGGAGGACAGGGTGTCGGCTGAAGCTTTCTTT. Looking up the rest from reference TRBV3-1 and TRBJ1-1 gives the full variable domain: DTAVSQTPKYLVTQMGNDKSIKCEQNLGHDTMYWYKQDSKKFLKIMFSYNNKELIINETVPNRFSPKSPDKAHLNLHINSLELGDSAVYFCASREDRVSAEAFFGQGTRLTVV.

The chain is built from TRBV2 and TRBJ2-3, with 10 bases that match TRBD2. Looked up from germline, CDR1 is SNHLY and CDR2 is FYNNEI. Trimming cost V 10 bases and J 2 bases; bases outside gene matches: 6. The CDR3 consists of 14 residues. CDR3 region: CATPSGSFTDTQYF. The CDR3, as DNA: TGTGCCACCCCTAGCGGGAGTTTCACAGATACGCAGTATTTT.

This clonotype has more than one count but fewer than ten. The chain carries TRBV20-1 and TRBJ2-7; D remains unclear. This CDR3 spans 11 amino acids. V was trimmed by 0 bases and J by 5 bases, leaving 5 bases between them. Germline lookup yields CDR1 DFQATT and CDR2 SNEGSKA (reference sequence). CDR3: CSARDRHEQYF. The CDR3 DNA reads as TGCAGTGCTAGAGATAGGCACGAGCAGTACTTC.

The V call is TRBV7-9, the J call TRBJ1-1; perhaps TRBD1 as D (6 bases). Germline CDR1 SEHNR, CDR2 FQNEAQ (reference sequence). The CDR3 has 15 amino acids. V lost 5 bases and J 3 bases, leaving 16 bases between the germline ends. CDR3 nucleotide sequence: TGTGCCAGCAGCCCCATGGTCCCAGGGGACACTGAAGCTTTCTTT. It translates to CASSPMVPGDTEAFF.

CDR3: CASSAWTGGGSEAFF. The CDR3 DNA reads TGTGCCAGCAGCGCGTGGACAGGGGGCGGCTCTGAAGCTTTCTTT. V and J are TRBV7-2 and TRBJ1-1, with 11 bases matching TRBD1. With V trimmed by 5 bases and J by 6 bases, 8 bases remained unmatched. This CDR3 comprises 15 residues. Germline V gene data show CDR1 as SGHTA and CDR2 as FQGNSA.

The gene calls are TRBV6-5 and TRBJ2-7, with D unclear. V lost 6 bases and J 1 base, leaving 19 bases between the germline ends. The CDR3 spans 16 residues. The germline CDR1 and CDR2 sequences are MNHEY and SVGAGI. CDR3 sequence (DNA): TGTGCCAGCAGCAGAGGCACAGCCGTGATATCCTACGAGCAGTACTTC. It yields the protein CASSRGTAVISYEQYF.

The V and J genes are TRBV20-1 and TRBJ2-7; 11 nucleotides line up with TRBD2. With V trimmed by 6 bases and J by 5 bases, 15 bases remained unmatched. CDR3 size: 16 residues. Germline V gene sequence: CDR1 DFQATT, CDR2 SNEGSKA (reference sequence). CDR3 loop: CSARGGGSGRAHEQYF. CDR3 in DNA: TGCAGTGCCCGCGGAGGTGGTAGCGGGAGGGCTCACGAGCAGTACTTC.

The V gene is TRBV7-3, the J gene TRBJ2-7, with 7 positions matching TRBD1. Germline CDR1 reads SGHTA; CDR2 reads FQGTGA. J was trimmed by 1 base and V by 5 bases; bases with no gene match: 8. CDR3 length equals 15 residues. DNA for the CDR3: TGTGCCAGCAGCCCCGGGACAGCCACTTCCTACGAGCAGTACTTC. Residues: CASSPGTATSYEQYF. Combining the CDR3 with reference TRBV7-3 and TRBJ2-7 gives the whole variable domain GAGVSQTPSNKVTEKGKYVELRCDPISGHTALYWYRQSLGQGPEFLIYFQGTGAADDSGLPNDRFFAVRPEGSVSTLKIQRTERGDSAVYLCASSPGTATSYEQYFGPGTRLTVT.

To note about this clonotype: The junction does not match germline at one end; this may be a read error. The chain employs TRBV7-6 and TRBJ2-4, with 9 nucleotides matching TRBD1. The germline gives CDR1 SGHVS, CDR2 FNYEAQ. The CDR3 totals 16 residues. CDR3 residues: CACSLGQGLAKNIQYF. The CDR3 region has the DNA TGTGCCTGCAGCTTAGGACAGGGGCTAGCCAAAAACATTCAGTACTTC.

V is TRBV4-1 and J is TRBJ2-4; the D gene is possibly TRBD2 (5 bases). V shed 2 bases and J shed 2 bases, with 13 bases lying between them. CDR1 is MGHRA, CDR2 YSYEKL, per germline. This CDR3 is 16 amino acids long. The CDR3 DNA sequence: TGCGCCAGCAGCCAACTAGCAGGTCTGACCAAAAACATTCAGTACTTC. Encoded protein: CASSQLAGLTKNIQYF.

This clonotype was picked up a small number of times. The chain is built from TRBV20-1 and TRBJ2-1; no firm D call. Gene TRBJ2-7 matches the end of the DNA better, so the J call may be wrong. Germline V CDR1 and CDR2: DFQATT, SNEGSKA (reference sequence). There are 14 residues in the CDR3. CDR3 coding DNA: TGCAGTGCAAGGAAGGCAGCTAACCTTTACGAGCAGTACTTC. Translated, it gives CSARKAANLYEQYF.

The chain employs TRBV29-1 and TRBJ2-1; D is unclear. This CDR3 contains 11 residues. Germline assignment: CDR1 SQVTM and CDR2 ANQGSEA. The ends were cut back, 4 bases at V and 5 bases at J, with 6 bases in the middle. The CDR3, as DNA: TGCAGCGTTGTTCCAGACAATGAGCAGTTCTTC. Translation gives CSVVPDNEQFF.

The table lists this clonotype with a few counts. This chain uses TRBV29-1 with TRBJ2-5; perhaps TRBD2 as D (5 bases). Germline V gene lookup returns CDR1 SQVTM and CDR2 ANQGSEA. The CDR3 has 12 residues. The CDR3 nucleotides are TGCACAATCGGCGTCGGGGTAGAGACCCAGTACTTC. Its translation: CTIGVGVETQYF.

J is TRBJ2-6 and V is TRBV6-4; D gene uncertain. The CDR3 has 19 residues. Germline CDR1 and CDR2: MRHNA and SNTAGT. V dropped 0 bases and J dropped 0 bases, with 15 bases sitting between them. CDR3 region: CASSDSKGMYGSGANVLTF. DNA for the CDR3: TGTGCCAGCAGTGACTCTAAAGGGATGTACGGCTCTGGGGCCAACGTCCTGACTTTC.

This CDR3 is CASSFSPEQYF. CDR3 sequence (DNA): TGTGCCAGCAGCTTCAGCCCCGAGCAGTACTTC. The gene calls are TRBV7-9 and TRBJ2-5; unclear D gene. The end of the DNA aligns better with TRBJ2-7, so the J call may be wrong. The CDR3 runs 11 residues. The germline V gene encodes CDR1 SEHNR and CDR2 FQNEAQ (reference sequence).

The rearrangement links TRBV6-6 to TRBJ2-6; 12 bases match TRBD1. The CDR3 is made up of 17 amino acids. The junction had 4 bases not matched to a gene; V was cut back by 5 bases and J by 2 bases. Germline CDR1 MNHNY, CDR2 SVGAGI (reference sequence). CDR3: CASSRDRGPTGANVLTF. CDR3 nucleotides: TGTGCCAGCAGTAGGGACAGGGGGCCCACTGGGGCCAACGTCCTGACTTTC.

The CDR3 reads CASSLVTSGSFHEQFF. The CDR3 nucleotides are TGTGCCAGCAGCTTAGTGACTAGCGGGAGCTTCCATGAGCAGTTCTTC. The V gene is TRBV11-2, the J gene TRBJ2-1, with 12 nucleotides matching TRBD2. Germline CDR1 and CDR2: SGHAT and FQNNGV. The CDR3 contains 16 residues. The trim removed 1 base at V and 8 bases at J, leaving 6 bases unmatched.

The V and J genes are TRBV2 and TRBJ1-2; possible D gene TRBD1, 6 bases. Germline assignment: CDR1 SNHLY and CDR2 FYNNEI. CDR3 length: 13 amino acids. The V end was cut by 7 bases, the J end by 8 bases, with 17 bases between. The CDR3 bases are TGTGCCAGCATGCCCATCAGGGACAAGGGCTACACCTTC. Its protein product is CASMPIRDKGYTF.

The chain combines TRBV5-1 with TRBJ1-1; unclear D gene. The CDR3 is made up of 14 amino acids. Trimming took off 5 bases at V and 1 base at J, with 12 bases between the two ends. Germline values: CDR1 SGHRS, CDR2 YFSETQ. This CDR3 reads CASRKVPGNTEAFF. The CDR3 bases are TGCGCCAGCAGAAAGGTGCCGGGGAACACTGAAGCTTTCTTT.

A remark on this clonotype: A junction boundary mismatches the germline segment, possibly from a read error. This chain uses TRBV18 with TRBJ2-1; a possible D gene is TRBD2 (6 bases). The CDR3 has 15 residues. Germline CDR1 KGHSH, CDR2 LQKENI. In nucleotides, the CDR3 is TGTGCCAGCTCACCACCAGGGGAGGTCTACGATGAGCAGTTCTTC. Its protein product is CASSPPGEVYDEQFF.

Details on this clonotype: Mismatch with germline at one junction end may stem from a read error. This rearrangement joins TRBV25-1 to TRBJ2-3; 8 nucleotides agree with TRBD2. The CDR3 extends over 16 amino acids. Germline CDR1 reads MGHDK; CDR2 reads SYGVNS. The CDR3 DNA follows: TGCGCCAGCAGTGAATATCTAGCGGGCTACACAGATACGCAGTATTTT. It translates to CASSEYLAGYTDTQYF.

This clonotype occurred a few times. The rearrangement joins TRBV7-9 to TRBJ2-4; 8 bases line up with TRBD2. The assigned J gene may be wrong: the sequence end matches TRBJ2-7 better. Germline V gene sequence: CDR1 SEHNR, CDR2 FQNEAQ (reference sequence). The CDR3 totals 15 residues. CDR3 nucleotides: TGTGCCAGCAGCTTAGCGCGGGGGGCCCTTGACGAGCAGTACTTC. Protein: CASSLARGALDEQYF.

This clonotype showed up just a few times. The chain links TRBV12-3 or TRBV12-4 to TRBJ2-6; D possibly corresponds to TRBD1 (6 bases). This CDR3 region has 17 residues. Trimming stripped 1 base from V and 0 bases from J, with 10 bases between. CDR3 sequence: CASSLGQVHSGANVLTF. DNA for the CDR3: TGTGCCAGCAGTTTAGGACAGGTCCACTCTGGGGCCAACGTCCTGACTTTC.

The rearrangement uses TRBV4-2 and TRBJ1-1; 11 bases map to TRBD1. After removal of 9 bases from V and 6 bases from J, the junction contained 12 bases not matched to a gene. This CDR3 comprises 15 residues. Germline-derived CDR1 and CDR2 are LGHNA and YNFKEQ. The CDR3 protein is CASSGQGGYGAEAFF. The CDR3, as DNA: TGTGCCAGTTCGGGACAGGGGGGGTATGGGGCTGAAGCTTTCTTT.

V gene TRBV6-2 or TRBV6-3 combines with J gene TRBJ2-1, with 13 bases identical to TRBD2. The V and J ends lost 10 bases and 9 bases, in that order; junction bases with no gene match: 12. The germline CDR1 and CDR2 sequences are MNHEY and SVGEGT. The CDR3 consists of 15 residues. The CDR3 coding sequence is TGTGCCATCTGGGGACGGACTAGCGGGAGCGGTGAGCAGTTCTTC. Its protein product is CAIWGRTSGSGEQFF.

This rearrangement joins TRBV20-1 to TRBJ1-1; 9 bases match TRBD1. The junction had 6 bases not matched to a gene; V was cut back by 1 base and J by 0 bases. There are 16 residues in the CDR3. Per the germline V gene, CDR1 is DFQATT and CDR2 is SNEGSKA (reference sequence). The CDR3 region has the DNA TGCAGTGCTAGAGGATGGACAGGGGCGATGAACACTGAAGCTTTCTTT. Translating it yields CSARGWTGAMNTEAFF.

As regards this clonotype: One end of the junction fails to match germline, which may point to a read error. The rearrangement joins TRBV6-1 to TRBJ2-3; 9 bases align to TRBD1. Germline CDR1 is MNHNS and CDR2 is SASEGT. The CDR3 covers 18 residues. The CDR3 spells CASSTNSPGQGSTDTQYF. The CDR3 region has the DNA TGTGCCAGCAGCACTAATAGCCCGGGACAGGGTAGCACGGATACGCAGTATTTT.

The CDR3 spells CASSTQGKEQYF. CDR3 in DNA: TGTGCCAGCAGTACACAGGGGAAGGAGCAGTACTTC. The chain is built from TRBV6-6 and TRBJ2-7, with 7 bases that match TRBD1. With V trimmed by 5 bases and J by 7 bases, 5 bases remained unmatched. The CDR3 loop spans 12 amino acids. CDR1 MNHNY and CDR2 SVGAGI come from the germline V gene (reference sequence).

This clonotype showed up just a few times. For the CDR3, the DNA is TGCAGTGCTAGAGACCCACTAGCGGGAACTTACAATGAGCAGTTCTTC. This sequence encodes CSARDPLAGTYNEQFF. This chain uses TRBV20-1 with TRBJ2-1; 10 nucleotides agree with TRBD2. The CDR3 loop spans 16 amino acids. Unmatched junction bases numbered 6, after V lost 0 bases and J lost 4 bases. Germline V gene lookup returns CDR1 DFQATT and CDR2 SNEGSKA (reference sequence).